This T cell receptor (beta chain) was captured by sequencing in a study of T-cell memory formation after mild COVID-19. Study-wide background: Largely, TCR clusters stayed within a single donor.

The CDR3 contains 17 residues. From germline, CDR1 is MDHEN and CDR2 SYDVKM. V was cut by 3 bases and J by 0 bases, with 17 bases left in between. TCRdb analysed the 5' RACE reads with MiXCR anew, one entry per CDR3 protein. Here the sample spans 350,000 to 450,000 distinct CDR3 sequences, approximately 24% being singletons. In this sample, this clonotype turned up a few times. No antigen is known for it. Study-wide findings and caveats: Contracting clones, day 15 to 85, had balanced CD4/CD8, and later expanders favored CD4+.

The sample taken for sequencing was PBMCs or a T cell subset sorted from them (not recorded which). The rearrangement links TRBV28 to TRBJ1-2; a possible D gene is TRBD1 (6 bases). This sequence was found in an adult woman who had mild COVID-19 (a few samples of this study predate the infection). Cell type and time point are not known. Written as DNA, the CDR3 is TGTGCCAGCAGTTTGCGGGGCTTTGAGGGGGCTAACTATGGCTACACCTTC. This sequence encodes CASSLRGFEGANYGYTF.